The 3 T cell receptor beta chains below were found in one sample sequenced in a study of PD-1 blockade in classical Hodgkin lymphoma. Sample time point: cycle 4 day 1 (C4D1), after 5 to 7 weeks of nivolumab. All patients relapsed after autologous stem cell transplantation, and brentuximab vedotin exposure varied. Data came from immunoSEQ multiplex PCR; TCRdb stores just in-frame clones and leaves some out. The sample gives tens of thousands of clones, nearly 90% of which show up once; about 8.1% is in the top ten. The source material was peripheral blood mononuclear cells (PBMCs), sampled before the fourth cycle of nivolumab. These receptors all come from a human donor with classical Hodgkin lymphoma.

This chain joins TRBV30 and TRBJ1-4, with D hard to call. This CDR3 comprises 11 residues. CDR1 is GTSNPN and CDR2 is SVGIG in the germline V gene (reference sequence). Trimming stripped 0 bases from V and 7 bases from J, with 3 bases between. CDR3 protein: CAWSVAEKLFF. CDR3 coding DNA: TGTGCCTGGAGTGTAGCTGAAAAACTGTTTTTT. The entire variable domain, with the rest obtained from reference TRBV30 and TRBJ1-4, is as follows: SQTIHQWPATLVQPVGSPLSLECTVEGTSNPNLYWYRQAAGRGLQLLFYSVGIGQISSEVPQNLSASRPQDRQFILSSKKLLLSDSGFYLCAWSVAEKLFFGSGTQLSVL.

The V gene is TRBV7-9, the J gene TRBJ2-7, with D unresolved. The CDR3 totals 12 residues. Germline values: CDR1 SEHNR, CDR2 FQNEAQ (reference sequence). V shed 0 bases and J shed 6 bases, with 6 bases lying between them. This chain's CDR3 is CASSLAQGEQYF. CDR3 coding DNA: TGTGCCAGCAGCTTAGCGCAAGGCGAGCAGTACTTC. The full variable domain, its missing parts supplied by reference TRBV7-9 and TRBJ2-7, is DTGVSQNPRHKITKRGQNVTFRCDPISEHNRLYWYRQTLGQGPEFLTYFQNEAQLEKSRLLSDRFSAERPKGSFSTLEIQRTEQGDSAMYLCASSLAQGEQYFGPGTRLTVT.

The V gene is TRBV28, the J gene TRBJ2-3; 10 bases agree with TRBD2. Trimming at V came to 3 bases and at J to 0 bases, leaving 3 bases not matched to a gene. This CDR3 has 16 residues. The germline gives CDR1 MDHEN, CDR2 SYDVKM. The CDR3 sequence is CASSLSGGASTDTQYF. CDR3 coding DNA: TGTGCCAGCAGTTTGAGCGGGGGGGCTAGCACAGATACGCAGTATTTT.